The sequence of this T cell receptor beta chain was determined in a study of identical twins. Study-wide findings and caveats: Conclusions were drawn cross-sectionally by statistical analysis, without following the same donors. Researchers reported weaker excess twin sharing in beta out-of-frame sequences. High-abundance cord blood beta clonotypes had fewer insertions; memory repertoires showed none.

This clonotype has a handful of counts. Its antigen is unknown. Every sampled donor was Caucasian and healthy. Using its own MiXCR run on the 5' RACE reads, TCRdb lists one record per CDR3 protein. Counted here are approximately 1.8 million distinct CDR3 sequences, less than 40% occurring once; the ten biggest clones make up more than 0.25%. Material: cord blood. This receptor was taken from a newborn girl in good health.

DNA of the CDR3: TGCGCCAGCAGAGGGGCGGGAGGGCCGAGGCAGTTCTTC. Translation: CASRGAGGPRQFF. This chain uses TRBV5-1 with TRBJ2-1; 9 nucleotides align to TRBD2. The germline V gene encodes CDR1 SGHRS and CDR2 YFSETQ. The V gene end was trimmed by 5 bases and the J gene end by 12 bases; junction bases not matched to a gene: 9. The CDR3 contains 13 residues.